Below are 25 T cell receptor beta chains sequenced from a single sample in a study of identical twins. In TCRdb, the 5' RACE reads were re-called with MiXCR into one record per CDR3 protein. The sample consists of roughly 350,000 distinct CDR3 sequences, about 12% of them appearing once. In addition, the sample was reused for a study of yellow fever vaccine responses in identical twins.

Input material: CD8+ T cells sorted from blood. The source of these receptors is a woman aged 18 to 35 in good health.

In its sample, this clonotype was seen many times. The genes are TRBV27 and TRBJ2-3, with a possible D match to TRBD1 (5 bases). Germline assignment: CDR1 MNHEY and CDR2 SMNVEV (reference sequence). Deletions cut 8 bases from V and 6 bases from J, with 9 bases between. The CDR3 is made up of 11 amino acids. The CDR3 reads CASANRDTQYF. The DNA of the CDR3 is TGTGCCAGCGCAAACAGGGATACGCAGTATTTT.

The table lists this clonotype with many counts. The chain joins TRBV4-1 to TRBJ2-1, with 8 bases fitting TRBD2. The CDR3 runs to 16 residues. Germline values: CDR1 MGHRA, CDR2 YSYEKL. Trimming cost V 4 bases and J 0 bases; bases outside gene matches: 5. The CDR3 region is CASSPTGLASYNEQFF. CDR3 sequence (DNA): TGCGCCAGCAGCCCCACCGGACTAGCCTCCTACAATGAGCAGTTCTTC.

This clonotype was detected a few times. The CDR3 DNA reads as TGTGCCAGCAGTGAAGGGGGCGGGGGGGCCTACAATGAGCAGTTCTTC. Translation gives CASSEGGGGAYNEQFF. The chain recombines TRBV6-1 with TRBJ2-1, with 9 bases that match TRBD2. After removal of 1 base from V and 2 bases from J, the junction contained 3 bases not matched to a gene. The length of the CDR3 is 16 residues. CDR1 MNHNS and CDR2 SASEGT come from the germline V gene.

This clonotype was counted many times. The chain has TRBV4-1 and TRBJ2-1, with 8 bases fitting TRBD1. Germline trimming cut 4 bases from V and 10 bases from J; bases unmatched to any gene: 9. Germline V gene data show CDR1 as MGHRA and CDR2 as YSYEKL. The CDR3 contains 14 residues. CDR3 in amino acids: CASSLTSGGEEQFF. CDR3 nucleotides: TGCGCCAGCAGCCTGACCTCAGGGGGCGAAGAGCAGTTCTTC.

There are a few counts of this clonotype. V is TRBV7-9 and J is TRBJ2-2; perhaps D is TRBD1 or TRBD2 (5 bases each). V lost 4 bases to trimming and J lost 2 bases, with 11 bases between them. The CDR3 totals 15 residues. CDR1 SEHNR and CDR2 FQNEAQ come from the germline V gene (reference sequence). The CDR3 sequence is CASSSRDANTGELFF. The CDR3 DNA reads as TGTGCCAGCAGCTCAAGGGACGCCAACACCGGGGAGCTGTTTTTT.

This clonotype was seen repeatedly, ten times or more. CDR3 in DNA: TGTGCCAGCAGCCGGCCGGAATACCAAACCCATTTAATAAACAGGTCCTACAATGAGCAGTTCTTC. Its protein product is CASSRPEYQTHLINRSYNEQFF. The V gene is TRBV4-2, the J gene TRBJ2-1; the D gene is possibly TRBD1 (5 bases). CDR1 is LGHNA and CDR2 is YNFKEQ in the germline V gene. Trimming pared 4 bases from V and 1 base from J, leaving 32 bases between. This CDR3 is 22 amino acids long.

This clonotype has a count of ten or more. The chain joins TRBV4-1 to TRBJ2-5, with 9 bases identical to TRBD1. The V and J ends lost 0 bases and 5 bases, in that order; junction bases with no gene match: 10. Per the germline V gene, CDR1 is MGHRA and CDR2 is YSYEKL. The CDR3 spans 17 residues. This CDR3 is CASSQDGAGQGFETQYF. The CDR3 DNA reads TGCGCCAGCAGCCAAGACGGAGCGGGACAGGGATTTGAGACCCAGTACTTC.

The rearrangement uses TRBV6-2 or TRBV6-3 and TRBJ2-2; D is possibly TRBD2 (6 bases). V was pared by 6 bases and J by 5 bases, with 13 bases between. In germline, CDR1 is MNHEY, CDR2 SVGEGT. The CDR3 totals 14 residues. The CDR3: CASSWDSWTGELFF. In DNA form, the CDR3 reads TGTGCCAGCAGCTGGGACTCTTGGACCGGGGAGCTGTTTTTT.

The chain is built from TRBV20-1 and TRBJ2-3; no definite D call. Germline CDR1 is DFQATT and CDR2 is SNEGSKA (reference sequence). The CDR3 totals 12 residues. With 0 bases removed from V and 2 bases from J, the gap between germline ends came to 3 bases. The CDR3 loop reads CSARDYTDTQYF. In DNA form, the CDR3 reads TGCAGTGCTAGAGACTACACAGATACGCAGTATTTT.

This clonotype turned up a few times. This chain connects TRBV27 to TRBJ2-5; D unclear. Germline assignment: CDR1 MNHEY and CDR2 SMNVEV (reference sequence). Between the trimmed V and J ends, which lost 5 bases and 0 bases, there was a span of 7 bases. The CDR3 sequence is 13 residues long. The CDR3, as DNA: TGTGCCAGCAGTCGGCCAAACCAAGAGACCCAGTACTTC. Its protein is CASSRPNQETQYF.

This clonotype was counted a few times. Here the CDR3 reads CASIDDRDPYEQYF. CDR3 in DNA: TGTGCCAGCATCGACGACCGGGACCCCTACGAGCAGTACTTC. The genes are TRBV6-1 and TRBJ2-7; D may match TRBD1 or TRBD2 (5 bases each). V was shortened by 7 bases and J by 2 bases, with 15 bases between the two germline ends. Germline lookup yields CDR1 MNHNS and CDR2 SASEGT. The CDR3 sequence is 14 residues long.

The table lists this clonotype with a few counts. V and J are TRBV3-1 and TRBJ2-3; D unclear. The germline V gene has CDR1 LGHDT and CDR2 YNNKEL (reference sequence). The CDR3 is 14 residues long. V lost 3 bases, J lost 4 bases, and 11 bases lay in between. The CDR3 DNA is TGTGCCAGCAGCCACCAGACCGCCCCAGATACGCAGTATTTT. It is translated as CASSHQTAPDTQYF.

The chain has TRBV7-9 and TRBJ2-7, with 7 bases that match TRBD2. CDR1 is SEHNR and CDR2 is FQNEAQ in the germline V gene (reference sequence). V lost 10 bases, J lost 0 bases, and 9 bases stayed unmatched. This CDR3 contains 14 residues. The CDR3 bases are TGTGCCAATCCCCCAGCGGGAAGCTCCTACGAGCAGTACTTC. It codes for CANPPAGSSYEQYF.

This clonotype was picked up a small number of times. V gene TRBV10-3 combines with J gene TRBJ2-6; 8 bases agree with TRBD2. CDR3 length: 19 amino acids. Germline V CDR1 and CDR2: ENHRY, SYGVKD. J gave up 3 bases and V 2 bases, and 12 bases lay outside the gene matches. The CDR3 loop reads CAISESPGLVVVGANVLTF. In nucleotides, the CDR3 is TGTGCCATCAGTGAGAGCCCGGGACTAGTCGTTGTTGGGGCCAACGTCCTGACTTTC.

In its sample, this clonotype was seen a few times. This chain's CDR3 is CASSLGTVAENEQFF. In nucleotides, the CDR3 is TGTGCCAGCAGTCTCGGGACGGTAGCGGAAAATGAGCAGTTCTTC. V is TRBV6-1 and J is TRBJ2-1; possibly TRBD2 for D (6 bases). V was cut by 5 bases and J by 7 bases, with 18 bases left in between. The germline V gene encodes CDR1 MNHNS and CDR2 SASEGT. The CDR3 totals 15 residues.

This clonotype showed up many times. The rearrangement links TRBV3-1 to TRBJ1-5; D unresolved. Germline CDR1 is LGHDT and CDR2 is YNNKEL (reference sequence). Trimming removed 0 bases from V and 2 bases from J, with 5 bases in between. This CDR3 contains 14 residues. CDR3 sequence (DNA): TGTGCCAGCAGCCAAGAGCCAGGCAATCAGCCCCAGCATTTT. It translates to CASSQEPGNQPQHF.

The table lists this clonotype with many counts. The chain joins TRBV29-1 to TRBJ2-2, with a weak D call TRBD2 (5 bases). CDR3 length equals 13 residues. V lost 3 bases and J 1 base, leaving 6 bases between the germline ends. Per germline, CDR1 SQVTM and CDR2 ANQGSEA. The CDR3 loop is CSVDEGNTGELFF. The CDR3 bases are TGCAGCGTTGATGAGGGGAACACCGGGGAGCTGTTTTTT.

This clonotype was seen a handful of times. V usage is TRBV27 and J usage is TRBJ1-5; D is unclear. Germline V CDR1 and CDR2: MNHEY, SMNVEV (reference sequence). Deletions cut 8 bases from V and 9 bases from J, with 14 bases between. The CDR3 contains 12 residues. The CDR3: CASGYTPTPQHF. CDR3 DNA sequence: TGTGCCAGCGGATACACCCCCACGCCCCAGCATTTT.

CDR3 DNA: TGTGCCAGCAACGAAGGATCGGGATTCCAAGAGACCCAGTACTTC. It is translated as CASNEGSGFQETQYF. The chain recombines TRBV2 with TRBJ2-5; D possibly corresponds to TRBD2 (5 bases). V was trimmed by 7 bases and J by 1 base, leaving 16 bases between them. The CDR3 sequence is 15 residues long. Germline CDR1 is SNHLY and CDR2 is FYNNEI.

This clonotype was seen a handful of times. The CDR3 DNA sequence: TGTGCCAGCAGTCCCGGACTAAGAATCGGTGAGCAGTTCTTC. Translating gives CASSPGLRIGEQFF. V is TRBV27 and J is TRBJ2-1; D may be TRBD2 (6 bases). Trimming took off 5 bases at V and 9 bases at J, with 17 bases between the two ends. The CDR3 has 14 residues. CDR1 and CDR2 (germline): MNHEY, SMNVEV (reference sequence).

The chain links TRBV6-5 to TRBJ1-1; 8 bases are shared with TRBD1. Germline assignment: CDR1 MNHEY and CDR2 SVGAGI. The CDR3 contains 17 residues. V shed 5 bases, J shed 5 bases, and the junction held 16 bases outside the gene matches. The CDR3: CASSHRQGMGLRTEAFF. In DNA, the CDR3 is TGTGCCAGCAGTCATCGACAGGGGATGGGTCTGAGGACTGAAGCTTTCTTT.

This clonotype was seen only a few times. The chain uses TRBV2 and TRBJ1-6; no reliable D call. V lost 3 bases and J lost 4, with 10 bases in between. This CDR3 contains 15 residues. Germline CDR1 SNHLY, CDR2 FYNNEI. CDR3 sequence reads: CASSDHLAYNSPLHF. In DNA form, the CDR3 reads TGTGCCAGCAGTGATCATCTTGCTTATAATTCACCCCTCCACTTT.

The chain carries TRBV24-1 and TRBJ2-3; D unclear. The V end lost 9 bases, the J end lost 2 bases, and 11 bases lay between the germline ends. Germline V lookup: CDR1 KGHDR, CDR2 SFDVKD. The CDR3 extends over 13 amino acids. In nucleotides, the CDR3 is TGTGCCACCGGGTCAAGCGCCACAGATACGCAGTATTTT. Translation gives CATGSSATDTQYF.

This clonotype was found a few times. The V call is TRBV27, the J call TRBJ2-5, with a possible D match to TRBD2 (6 bases). Germline V gene sequence: CDR1 MNHEY, CDR2 SMNVEV (reference sequence). Trimming took 0 bases from V and 4 from J, leaving 9 bases between them. This CDR3 has 14 residues. The CDR3 reads CASSLSRRGETQYF. CDR3 nucleotide sequence: TGTGCCAGCAGTTTATCGAGGAGGGGAGAGACCCAGTACTTC.

The table lists this clonotype with many counts. This rearrangement joins TRBV12-3 or TRBV12-4 to TRBJ2-7; D unresolved. The CDR3 covers 12 residues. Between the trimmed V and J ends, which lost 5 bases and 3 bases, there was a span of 8 bases. The CDR3 DNA reads TGTGCCAGCAGTGAAGATCGCTACGAGCAGTACTTC. It translates to CASSEDRYEQYF.